The clone carrying this TCR beta chain was seen a few times. Its antigen is as yet unknown. The template was genomic DNA from peripheral blood, not RNA. This CDR3 has 17 amino acids. Trimming stripped 4 bases from V and 6 bases from J, with 22 bases between. Looked up from germline, CDR1 is SGHDT and CDR2 is YYEEEE. These data originate in a study of T cell repertoires in aging, cancer and after chemotherapy. About the research overall: Chronic lymphocytic leukemia patients on fludarabine- or bendamustine-based regimens gave paired samples before and after chemotherapy.

Points from the study as a whole: Compared with age-matched healthy donors, untreated hematological or solid cancer patients showed higher blood TCR clonality. Healthy donors lost TCR diversity with age mainly through richness, cancer patients through richness and evenness. Across the chemotherapy interval, each cancer cohort showed higher median generation probability, suggesting thymic rebound.

TRB rearrangements spanning V, D and J were amplified using mixed TRB-A/B primers. TCRdb analysed the multiplex PCR reads with MiXCR anew, one entry per CDR3 protein. The data contain 4,000 to 5,000 distinct CDR3 sequences, roughly 24% of them singletons. This chain joins TRBV5-6 and TRBJ1-4; a weak D match, TRBD1 (6 bases). The receptor's source is a human donor with a blood cancer. Sequences were obtained from blood. The CDR3 is CASSQVPPGGEDEKLFF. DNA of the CDR3: TGTGCCAGCAGCCAAGTACCACCCGGGGGCGAGGATGAAAAACTGTTTTTT.